The rows below give T cell receptor beta chains drawn from one sample of a study of blood T cell repertoires in COVID-19. Using immunoSEQ multiplex PCR, the repertoire was profiled, and TCRdb retains in-frame clones only, with some absent. The table lists 95,000 to 100,000 clones, less than 85% of them singletons. The sequenced material came from peripheral blood. Source of these receptors: a woman between 65 and 79 years old with active or convalescent COVID-19. Both conserved end residues are part of each CDR3. D genes are given only for firm matches. Not every row has a clone size; where given, it reads once, few, many or a size class.

TRBV4-2	TRBJ2-7	TRBD1	-	TGTGCCAGCAGCCAAGTGCCAGGGGGACCCTACGAGCAGTACTTC	CASSQVPGGPYEQYF
TRBV6-5	TRBJ2-1	TRBD2	-	TGTGCCAGCAGTTACTCGTCTAGCGGGTACAATGAGCAGTTCTTC	CASSYSSSGYNEQFF
TRBV11-2	TRBJ2-7	TRBD2	-	TGTGCCAGCAGCTTATTCGCGGGAGGGCCCTACGAGCAGTACTTC	CASSLFAGGPYEQYF
TRBV18	TRBJ2-1	TRBD2	once	TGTGCCAGCTCACCTGGGGCCAGCGGGGGGGCCAATGAGCAGTTCTTC	CASSPGASGGANEQFF
TRBV5-1	TRBJ1-2	-	-	TGCGCCAGCAGCCCGGAGGGTGTCTGGGGCTACACCTTC	CASSPEGVWGYTF
TRBV7-9	TRBJ2-3	-	-	TGTGCCAGCAGCCGACCCATAGCGGATACAGATACGCAGTATTTT	CASSRPIADTDTQYF
TRBV19	TRBJ1-2	-	-	TGTGCCAGTAACCCCTGGGAGGGATCCAACTATGGCTACACCTTC	CASNPWEGSNYGYTF
TRBV5-1	TRBJ2-7	TRBD1	-	TGCGCCAGCAGCAACCGACAGGGTGCCCTCTCCTACGAGCAGTACTTC	CASSNRQGALSYEQYF
TRBV19	TRBJ1-1	TRBD1	-	TGTGCCAGTAGACCGGAGGACAGGGTCACTGAAGCTTTCTTT	CASRPEDRVTEAFF
TRBV7-2	TRBJ1-3	TRBD1	-	TGTGCCAGCGGGTACAGGGGGTATGATGGAAACACCATATATTTT	CASGYRGYDGNTIYF
TRBV20-1	TRBJ2-5	TRBD2	-	TGCAGTGCTAGTGAAGCTAGCGGGACTCCAGGGACCCAGTACTTC	CSASEASGTPGTQYF
TRBV19	TRBJ2-7	-	-	TGTGCCAGTAGTCTAAACAGTGCCAACACCTACGAGCAGTACTTC	CASSLNSANTYEQYF
TRBV11-3	TRBJ1-6	-	-	TGTGCCAGCAGCTTAGATTTACAGAGCTCCTATAATTCACCCCTCCACTTT	CASSLDLQSSYNSPLHF
TRBV5-6	TRBJ1-6	TRBD1	few	TGTGCCAGCAGCTTTGCCCGACAGGGAAGCTCCTATAATTCACCCCTCCACTTT	CASSFARQGSSYNSPLHF
TRBV5-1	TRBJ2-5	-	-	TGCGCCAGCAGCCCCGAGTACCAAGAGACCCAGTACTTC	CASSPEYQETQYF
TRBV7-2	TRBJ2-1	-	-	TGTGCCAGCAGCTTCGCGGCTCCTACTTATAATGAGCAGTTCTTC	CASSFAAPTYNEQFF
TRBV24-1	TRBJ2-7	-	once	TGTGCCACCAGTGATGCCCCCCCGCGGGTCTGGGAGCAGTACTTC	CATSDAPPRVWEQYF
TRBV6-5	TRBJ1-5	-	-	TGTGCCAGCAGTTACGGCGGGTGGGAGTTCCAGCATTTT	CASSYGGWEFQHF
TRBV7-2	TRBJ2-7	TRBD2	once	TGTGCCAGCAGCTCGGGACTAGCGGACGGGGAGCAGTACTTC	CASSSGLADGEQYF
TRBV7-2	TRBJ1-2	TRBD1	few	TGTGCCAGCAGCCCCGGCCAGACAGGGTTCGGCTACACCTTC	CASSPGQTGFGYTF
TRBV28	TRBJ2-1	TRBD1	-	TGTGCCATGTCTCGCCCAGGGGGATCCTACAATGAGCAGTTCTTC	CAMSRPGGSYNEQFF
TRBV7-3	TRBJ1-6	TRBD1	once	TGTGCCAGCAGCCCGACAGGGTCCTATAATTCACCCCTCCACTTT	CASSPTGSYNSPLHF
TRBV7-9	TRBJ2-7	-	-	TGTGCCAGCAGCTTATATCGGTCAGGCGGGATCGGCTCCTACGAGCAGTACTTC	CASSLYRSGGIGSYEQYF
TRBV7-8	TRBJ1-1	-	-	TGTGCCAGCAGCTTAGAACAGGCTGAAGCTTTCTTT	CASSLEQAEAFF
TRBV9	TRBJ1-4	-	-	TGTGCCAGCAGCGTAGCTGACCTCGGGACACCAACTAATGAAAAACTGTTTTTT	CASSVADLGTPTNEKLFF
TRBV2	TRBJ2-7	TRBD1	-	TGTGCCAGCGAAGACAGGGGATCTTTGTACGAGCAGTACTTC	CASEDRGSLYEQYF
TRBV27	TRBJ2-3	TRBD2	-	TGTGCCAGCTCCTTTTCCCCACTAGCGGGGTTGGCAGATACGCAGTATTTT	CASSFSPLAGLADTQYF
TRBV7-9	TRBJ1-4	-	-	TGTGCCAGCAGCTTACCCTCGCAGGGTATCGATGAAAAACTGTTTTTT	CASSLPSQGIDEKLFF
TRBV6-2/TRBV6-3	TRBJ2-5	-	-	TGTGCCAGCAGTCCCCCTGGGGCTGCCCAAGGTACCCAGTACTTC	CASSPPGAAQGTQYF
TRBV10-1	TRBJ2-2	TRBD1	-	TGCGCCAGCAGTGATAGGACAGGGGTAGCCGGGGAGCTGTTTTTT	CASSDRTGVAGELFF
TRBV5-4	TRBJ1-4	-	once	TGTGCCAGCAGCTTGTCATCGGGGGCTAATGAAAAACTGTTTTTT	CASSLSSGANEKLFF
TRBV7-9	TRBJ2-7	TRBD1	-	TGTGCCAGCAGCTCCTGGGACAGGAGATACGAGCAGTACTTC	CASSSWDRRYEQYF
TRBV28	TRBJ2-1	TRBD1	-	TGTGCCAGCAGTTTAAAGGTCGGGACAGGGTTGAGTGAGCAGTTCTTC	CASSLKVGTGLSEQFF
TRBV27	TRBJ1-2	TRBD1	once	TGTGCCAGCAGTTCCGGGACAGGGGGAGGTGGCTACACCTTC	CASSSGTGGGGYTF
TRBV5-5	TRBJ1-2	TRBD1	-	TGTGCCAGCAGCTTGTCTCCGGGACAGTATGGCTACACCTTC	CASSLSPGQYGYTF
TRBV5-1	TRBJ2-5	-	-	TGCGCCAGCAGCTCGGCGGGACAGAAAGAGACCCAGTACTTC	CASSSAGQKETQYF
TRBV2	TRBJ1-2	-	few	TGTGCCAGCAGTGACCAACAGAATCGCTCTGGCTACACCTTC	CASSDQQNRSGYTF
TRBV28	TRBJ1-5	-	-	TGTGCCAGCAGTCCCACAGGCGGGACTAATCAGCCCCAGCATTTT	CASSPTGGTNQPQHF
TRBV15	TRBJ2-1	-	once	TGTGCCACCAGCAGAGCGCGTTCTTCCTACAATGAGCAGTTCTTC	CATSRARSSYNEQFF
TRBV7-2	TRBJ2-3	-	-	TGTGCCAGCAGCTTAGGGCAGGCCTCCTCTTGGAGCACAGATACGCAGTATTTT	CASSLGQASSWSTDTQYF
TRBV5-8	TRBJ1-5	TRBD1	-	TGTGCCAGCAGCCACAGGGGGCAGAGCAATCAGCCCCAGCATTTT	CASSHRGQSNQPQHF
TRBV3-1/TRBV3-2	TRBJ2-1	TRBD1	-	TGTGCCAGCAGCCATGAAGCCCGGGACAGCCCCTACAATGAGCAGTTCTTC	CASSHEARDSPYNEQFF